One and the same sample provided the 24 T cell receptor beta chains below, sequenced in a study of blood T cell repertoires in COVID-19. Some clones are missing from TCRdb's copy, which holds only in-frame ones; the method was immunoSEQ multiplex PCR. The sample records hundreds of thousands of clones, around nine tenths being singletons. Source material: PBMCs or T cells enriched from blood (not recorded which). All receptors derive from a woman in her 50s who had recovered from COVID-19.

As DNA, the CDR3 is TGTGCCAGCAGTTCCAGCGACAGGGTGAGCGGCTACACCTTC. Amino acids: CASSSSDRVSGYTF. The V and J genes are TRBV28 and TRBJ1-2, with 7 bases aligning to TRBD1. The germline V gene has CDR1 MDHEN and CDR2 SYDVKM. This CDR3 contains 14 residues. V lost 4 bases to trimming and J lost 8 bases; unmatched junction nucleotides: 10.

V is TRBV27 and J is TRBJ2-2, with TRBD2 as a possible D gene (6 bases). The germline V and J ends were trimmed by 11 bases and 5 bases, with 12 bases remaining between them. The CDR3 totals 12 residues. Germline V gives CDR1 MNHEY, CDR2 SMNVEV (reference sequence). The CDR3 protein is CASRRDTGELFF. DNA for the CDR3: TGTGCCTCCAGGCGGGATACCGGGGAGCTGTTTTTT.

For the CDR3, the DNA is TGTGCCAGCAGTTTACGTTTTCGGGGGACAACTAATGAAAAACTGTTTTTT. Amino acids: CASSLRFRGTTNEKLFF. The chain couples TRBV28 to TRBJ1-4; maybe TRBD1 (5 bases). CDR3 length equals 17 residues. Trimming removed 2 bases from V and 0 bases from J, with 13 bases in between. Germline V lookup: CDR1 MDHEN, CDR2 SYDVKM.

V is TRBV6-1 and J is TRBJ2-3; TRBD1 is a possible D gene (6 bases). The CDR3 sequence is 15 residues long. Trimming cost V 2 bases and J 2 bases, with 11 bases left between them. Per germline, CDR1 MNHNS and CDR2 SASEGT. The CDR3 DNA follows: TGTGCCAGCAGTGAACTGGGACATTACACAGATACGCAGTATTTT. Translating gives CASSELGHYTDTQYF.

V and J are TRBV9 and TRBJ1-5; tentative D call: TRBD1 (6 bases). This CDR3 spans 13 amino acids. Germline loops: CDR1 SGDLS, CDR2 YYNGEE. Trimming took 1 base from V and 6 from J, leaving 8 bases between them. The chain's CDR3 is CASSVKGGQPQHF. DNA for the CDR3: TGTGCCAGCAGCGTAAAAGGGGGTCAGCCCCAGCATTTT.

V and J are TRBV5-4 and TRBJ2-7; 10 bases line up with TRBD1. This CDR3 region has 14 residues. CDR1 and CDR2 (germline): SGHNT, YYREEE (reference sequence). With 4 bases clipped from V and 2 bases from J, the junction kept 3 bases outside the gene matches. The CDR3 is CASSPGTGAYEQYF. The CDR3 DNA sequence: TGTGCCAGCAGCCCCGGGACAGGGGCCTACGAGCAGTACTTC.

This rearrangement joins TRBV29-1 to TRBJ2-1, with 7 positions matching TRBD1. V trimming: 8 bases; J trimming: 3 bases; junction bases outside the gene matches: 4. CDR3 size: 12 residues. Germline CDR1 SQVTM, CDR2 ANQGSEA. CDR3 region: CSTGTVYNEQFF. Written as DNA, the CDR3 is TGCAGCACCGGGACAGTCTACAATGAGCAGTTCTTC.

This clone was seen a few times. The V gene is TRBV6-5, the J gene TRBJ1-2, with D perhaps matching TRBD1 (5 bases). This CDR3 is 13 amino acids long. The germline V and J ends were trimmed by 6 bases and 1 base, with 9 bases remaining between them. Germline V gene data show CDR1 as MNHEY and CDR2 as SVGAGI. In DNA form, the CDR3 reads TGTGCCAGCAGCGCGACAGTTAACTATGGCTACACCTTC. Translating it yields CASSATVNYGYTF.

The chain uses TRBV14 and TRBJ2-7; D possibly corresponds to TRBD1 (5 bases). This CDR3 comprises 15 residues. Germline-derived CDR1 and CDR2 are SGHDN and FVKESK. V lost 3 bases and J lost 0, with 12 bases in between. The CDR3 DNA reads as TGTGCCAGCAGCCAGGACACTTGGGGCTCCTACGAGCAGTACTTC. As protein: CASSQDTWGSYEQYF.

V usage is TRBV6-5 and J usage is TRBJ1-4; no clear D. V was clipped by 8 bases and J by 8 bases, with 15 bases between them. The CDR3 length is 13 residues. Germline CDR1 reads MNHEY; CDR2 reads SVGAGI. The CDR3 nucleotides are TGTGCCAGCTTGGAAGGGAGCGGGGAAAAACTGTTTTTT. Translated, it gives CASLEGSGEKLFF.

This chain connects TRBV7-9 to TRBJ1-4; TRBD1 aligns across 7 bases. The trim removed 4 bases at V and 4 bases at J, leaving 9 bases unmatched. Per germline, CDR1 SEHNR and CDR2 FQNEAQ (reference sequence). The CDR3 runs to 16 residues. CDR3 nucleotide sequence: TGTGCCAGCAGCTCCCAGCAGGGACAGCATAATGAAAAACTGTTTTTT. As protein: CASSSQQGQHNEKLFF.

V is TRBV11-1 and J is TRBJ1-1, with a weak D call TRBD1 (6 bases). CDR1 SGHAT and CDR2 FQDESV come from the germline V gene (reference sequence). The CDR3 covers 15 residues. V dropped 4 bases and J dropped 6 bases, with 18 bases sitting between them. The CDR3: CASSSGYGGAAEAFF. The DNA for the CDR3 is TGTGCCAGCAGCTCCGGTTATGGGGGGGCGGCTGAAGCTTTCTTT.

The rearrangement links TRBV4-1 to TRBJ1-6; unclear D gene. The V and J ends lost 1 base and 7 bases respectively, with 8 bases between them. The CDR3 has 14 amino acids. Germline CDR1 and CDR2: MGHRA and YSYEKL. In nucleotides, the CDR3 is TGCGCCAGCAGCCAAGGGTCGGGGAATTCACCCCTCCACTTT. Translated: CASSQGSGNSPLHF.

The rearrangement uses TRBV11-2 and TRBJ1-1; D perhaps matches TRBD1 (6 bases). Germline V lookup: CDR1 SGHAT, CDR2 FQNNGV. CDR3 size: 15 residues. V lost 5 bases to trimming and J lost 8 bases, with 21 bases between them. The CDR3 loop is CASSPQGIRQVEAFF. The CDR3 DNA reads TGTGCCAGCAGCCCCCAAGGCATTAGACAGGTCGAAGCTTTCTTT.

This clone was seen a single time. The chain joins TRBV7-2 to TRBJ1-4; perhaps TRBD1 as D (5 bases). Germline V lookup: CDR1 SGHTA, CDR2 FQGNSA. The ends were cut back, 1 base at V and 7 bases at J, with 13 bases in the middle. This CDR3 spans 15 amino acids. CDR3 region: CASSLVWGGGEKLFF. CDR3 nucleotides: TGTGCCAGCAGCTTAGTTTGGGGCGGCGGTGAAAAACTGTTTTTT.

The genes are TRBV14 and TRBJ1-5; D not resolved. V lost 0 bases to trimming and J lost 6 bases, with 6 bases between them. The CDR3 consists of 13 residues. Looked up from germline, CDR1 is SGHDN and CDR2 is FVKESK. This CDR3 is CASSQDLGQPQHF. The CDR3 bases are TGTGCCAGCAGCCAAGATCTCGGTCAGCCCCAGCATTTT.

The J gene is TRBJ1-3, the V gene TRBV5-6; D unresolved. Trimming removed 1 base from V and 3 bases from J, with 11 bases in between. CDR3 length: 15 amino acids. Per the germline V gene, CDR1 is SGHDT and CDR2 is YYEEEE. CDR3 coding DNA: TGTGCCAGCAGCTTGTCCCAGTCTCATGGAAACACCATATATTTT. This gives the protein CASSLSQSHGNTIYF. The full variable domain, in which reference TRBV5-6 and TRBJ1-3 provide the parts outside the CDR3, is DAGVTQSPTHLIKTRGQQVTLRCSPKSGHDTVSWYQQALGQGPQFIFQYYEEEERQRGNFPDRFSGHQFPNYSSELNVNALLLGDSALYLCASSLSQSHGNTIYFGEGSWLTVV.

This sequence joins TRBV4-3 and TRBJ1-2, with 9 bases that match TRBD1. Per the germline V gene, CDR1 is LGHNA and CDR2 is YSLEER. This CDR3 is built from 17 residues. The V and J ends lost 0 bases and 3 bases, in that order; junction bases with no gene match: 8. The CDR3 DNA is TGCGCCAGCAGCCAAGATCTGGGCCGGACAGGGGACTATGGCTACACCTTC. It specifies CASSQDLGRTGDYGYTF.

This CDR3 is CASVSGIYNEQFF. In nucleotides, the CDR3 is TGTGCCAGCGTCAGTGGCATCTACAATGAGCAGTTCTTC. The chain has TRBV27 and TRBJ2-1; D not resolved. Germline V CDR1 and CDR2: MNHEY, SMNVEV (reference sequence). V was shortened by 8 bases and J by 3 bases, with 11 bases between the two germline ends. CDR3 length: 13 amino acids.

The rearrangement uses TRBV7-9 and TRBJ1-2, with D unclear. CDR1 is SEHNR, CDR2 FQNEAQ, per germline (reference sequence). V shed 8 bases and J shed 6 bases, with 10 bases lying between them. This CDR3 comprises 11 residues. The CDR3 nucleotides read TGTGCCAGCGGCAGATTCGATGGCTACACCTTC. This translates into CASGRFDGYTF.

The chain combines TRBV21-1 with TRBJ1-5; TRBD1, the table's D call, lacks a check against the DNA. TRBV21-1 is assigned pseudogene status. This CDR3 is 16 amino acids long. The CDR3 DNA is TGTGCCAGCAGCAAAGCCCAGGGGTTGAACAATCAGCCCCAGCATTTT. Translation: CASSKAQGLNNQPQHF.

This rearrangement joins TRBV28 to TRBJ1-1; D might be TRBD1 (6 bases). The germline V and J ends were trimmed by 2 bases and 4 bases, with 11 bases remaining between them. Germline V gene data show CDR1 as MDHEN and CDR2 as SYDVKM. The CDR3 is made up of 14 amino acids. The CDR3 DNA reads as TGTGCCAGCAGTTTAGGGGGCGCGGCCACTGAAGCTTTCTTT. Its protein product is CASSLGGAATEAFF.

The chain couples TRBV14 to TRBJ1-1; D is possibly TRBD1 (5 bases). There are 13 residues in the CDR3. V was pared by 2 bases and J by 5 bases, with 9 bases between. CDR1 SGHDN and CDR2 FVKESK come from the germline V gene. The CDR3 sequence: CASSQQGGTEAFF. CDR3 sequence (DNA): TGTGCCAGCAGCCAACAGGGCGGAACTGAAGCTTTCTTT. Combining the CDR3 with reference TRBV14 and TRBJ1-1 gives the whole variable domain EAGVTQFPSHSVIEKGQTVTLRCDPISGHDNLYWYRRVMGKEIKFLLHFVKESKQDESGMPNNRFLAERTGGTYSTLKVQPAELEDSGVYFCASSQQGGTEAFFGQGTRLTVV.

V is TRBV15 and J is TRBJ1-5; the D is unclear. The CDR3 loop spans 15 amino acids. CDR1 and CDR2 (germline): LNHNV, YYDKDF (reference sequence). Trimming removed 0 bases from V and 2 bases from J, with 8 bases in between. CDR3 bases: TGTGCCACCAGCAGAGATGTAACAGGCAATCAGCCCCAGCATTTT. Translation gives CATSRDVTGNQPQHF.